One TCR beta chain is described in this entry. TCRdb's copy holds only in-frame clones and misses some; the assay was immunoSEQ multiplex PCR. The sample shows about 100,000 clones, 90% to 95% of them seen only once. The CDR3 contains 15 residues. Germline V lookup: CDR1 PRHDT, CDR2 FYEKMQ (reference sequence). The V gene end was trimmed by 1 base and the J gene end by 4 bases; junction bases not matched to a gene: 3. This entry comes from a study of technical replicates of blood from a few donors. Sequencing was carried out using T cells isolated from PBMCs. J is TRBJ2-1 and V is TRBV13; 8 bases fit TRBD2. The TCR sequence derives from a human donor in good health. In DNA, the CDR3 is TGTGCCAGCAGCTTAGCGAGCGGGAGATACAATGAGCAGTTCTTC. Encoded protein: CASSLASGRYNEQFF.